The T cell receptor (beta chain) described here comes from a study of radiotherapy plus CTLA-4 blockade in lung cancer. Overall study: Objective responses emerged in around 18% of patients, and roughly 30% attained disease control. Findings and caveats of the study: Early clonal dynamics of blood T cells, together with interferon-beta, were reported as the best response predictor. The study found tumor-derived TCR clones expanded in blood after radiotherapy plus ipilimumab.

V gave up 4 bases and J gave up 2 bases, with 15 bases separating them. This CDR3 region has 15 residues. The germline V gene has CDR1 GTSNPN and CDR2 SVGIG (reference sequence). Notes on this clone: The antigen remains unidentified.

TCRdb keeps only in-frame clones here, not all; method: immunoSEQ multiplex PCR. The repertoire has about 76,000 clones, approximately 84% of them found once; the top ten carry 0.65% to 0.85%. Sequenced here: peripheral blood, sampled from a patient treated with radiotherapy plus ipilimumab. The clonotype comes from a human donor with non-small cell lung cancer who had stable disease on radiotherapy plus ipilimumab. The chain is built from TRBV30 and TRBJ1-5; D is uncertain. The DNA of the CDR3 is TGTGCCTGGAATGGGAAGGGAGTGGGCAATCAGCCCCAGCATTTT. The encoded protein is CAWNGKGVGNQPQHF. Full variable domain (remainder filled in from reference TRBV30 and TRBJ1-5): SQTIHQWPATLVQPVGSPLSLECTVEGTSNPNLYWYRQAAGRGLQLLFYSVGIGQISSEVPQNLSASRPQDRQFILSSKKLLLSDSGFYLCAWNGKGVGNQPQHFGDGTRLSIL.